A few counts support the clone carrying this T cell receptor beta chain. This record comes from a study of blood T cell repertoires in COVID-19. Study background: The United States, Italy and Spain provided the acute and convalescent COVID-19 samples. The cDNA or gDNA used as material had been derived from T cells, B-cell-depleted T cells, or PBMCs.

As handled by the study authors: Reference gene primer amplification gave nucleated cell count estimates. Clones were read by immunoSEQ multiplex PCR, and TCRdb kept only the in-frame ones, dropping some. V and J calls and clone size are those listed in that table; D and trimming were worked out from the DNA. Of 100,000 to 150,000 clones in the sample, roughly 80% were seen once. The V gene lost 3 bases and the J gene lost 3 bases, with 5 bases spanning the gap. Germline V gene data show CDR1 as LGHDT and CDR2 as YNNKEL (reference sequence). The CDR3 is 12 residues long. Sequencing was performed on peripheral blood. The gene calls are TRBV3-1 (or the pseudogene TRBV3-2) and TRBJ2-5; D not resolved. The origin of this receptor is a man in his 70s with acute or convalescent COVID-19. The CDR3 region is CASSQPEETQYF. In DNA, the CDR3 is TGTGCCAGCAGCCAGCCGGAAGAGACCCAGTACTTC.